This is a list of T cell receptor beta chains from one sample in a study of T cell changes during pregnancy in multiple sclerosis. Clones were sequenced by immunoSEQ multiplex PCR, and TCRdb holds only the in-frame ones, with some missing. The sample yields 35,000 to 45,000 clones, less than 90% seen once. Here the sequenced sample was CD4+ T cells from peripheral blood mononuclear cells, taken in the first trimester of pregnancy. These receptors were taken from a female donor with multiple sclerosis, enrolled in a pregnancy study. Both conserved end residues are part of each CDR3. D genes are given only for firm matches. Size values are once, few and many counts, or a class for expanded clones, and some rows have none.

abundance,v_gene,j_gene,d_gene,CDR3aa,CDR3nt
.,TRBV19,TRBJ2-1,TRBD2,CASRIAGNNEQFF,TGTGCCAGTAGAATAGCGGGGAACAATGAGCAGTTCTTC
once,TRBV4-1,TRBJ2-7,.,CASSQGQGTIYEQYF,TGCGCCAGCAGCCAAGGGCAGGGGACGATCTACGAGCAGTACTTC
once,TRBV27,TRBJ2-7,.,CASRKPGQRASF,TGTGCCAGCAGAAAACCGGGACAACGCGCGTCCTTC
.,TRBV5-1,TRBJ2-7,TRBD2,CASSPLAGGGYEQYF,TGCGCCAGCAGCCCCTTAGCGGGAGGGGGCTACGAGCAGTACTTC
few,TRBV11-3,TRBJ2-1,TRBD2,CASSLGLDDNEQFF,TGTGCCAGCAGCTTGGGACTAGATGACAATGAGCAGTTCTTC
.,TRBV6-1,TRBJ1-5,.,CASSPRGNQPQHF,TGTGCCAGCTCCCCGCGGGGCAATCAGCCCCAGCATTTT
few,TRBV11-2,TRBJ2-3,TRBD2,CASSLATSVGDTQYF,TGTGCCAGCAGCTTAGCAACTAGCGTTGGAGATACGCAGTATTTT
.,TRBV29-1,TRBJ2-2,TRBD1,CSAYRGSRTGELFF,TGCAGCGCTTACAGGGGATCGCGCACCGGGGAGCTGTTTTTT
.,TRBV19,TRBJ1-5,.,CASSIGRQAAQPQHF,TGTGCCAGTAGTATAGGTCGACAGGCGGCTCAGCCCCAGCATTTT
once,TRBV6-5,TRBJ1-5,.,CASSRQADGNQPQHF,TGTGCCAGCAGCCGACAGGCCGATGGGAATCAGCCCCAGCATTTT
.,TRBV11-2,TRBJ2-2,.,CASSWRGVGKRGGELFF,TGTGCCAGCAGCTGGCGGGGTGTAGGGAAGAGAGGCGGGGAGCTGTTTTTT
.,TRBV5-4,TRBJ2-2,TRBD2,CASSSPTGGVNTGELFF,TGTGCCAGCAGCTCTCCTACGGGAGGGGTGAACACCGGGGAGCTGTTTTTT
.,TRBV18,TRBJ1-5,.,CASSPSWPNQPQHF,TGTGCCAGCTCACCATCCTGGCCCAATCAGCCCCAGCATTTT